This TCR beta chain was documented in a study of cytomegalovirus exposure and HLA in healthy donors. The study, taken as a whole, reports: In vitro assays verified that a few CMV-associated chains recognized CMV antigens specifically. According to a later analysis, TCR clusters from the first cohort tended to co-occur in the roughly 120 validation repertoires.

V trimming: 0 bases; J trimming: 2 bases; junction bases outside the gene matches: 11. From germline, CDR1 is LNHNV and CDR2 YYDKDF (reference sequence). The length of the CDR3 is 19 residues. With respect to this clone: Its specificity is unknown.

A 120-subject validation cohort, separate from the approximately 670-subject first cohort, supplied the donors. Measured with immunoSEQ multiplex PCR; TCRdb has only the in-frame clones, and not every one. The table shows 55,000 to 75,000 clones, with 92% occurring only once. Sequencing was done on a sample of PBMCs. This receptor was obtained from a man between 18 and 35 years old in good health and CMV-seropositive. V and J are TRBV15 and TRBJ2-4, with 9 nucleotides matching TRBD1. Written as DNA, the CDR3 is TGTGCCACCAGCAGAGATCTCGGGACAGGGAGGATCTCCAAAAACATTCAGTACTTC. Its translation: CATSRDLGTGRISKNIQYF.